These 5 T cell receptor beta chains share one sample of origin, sequenced in a study of shared clonotypes between healthy human individuals. Profiling relied on immunoSEQ multiplex PCR, and the TCRdb table lists in-frame clones only, not all of them. The table has about 980,000 clones, approximately 80% seen once. The sequenced sample was memory CD4+ T cells sorted from blood. Subset meaning: CD45RA-negative fraction. These receptors came from a man aged 18 to 35 in good health.

A few counts support this clone. The chain joins TRBV4-1 to TRBJ2-7, with 10 positions matching TRBD1. Germline V gene sequence: CDR1 MGHRA, CDR2 YSYEKL. The CDR3 covers 16 residues. V lost 3 bases to trimming and J lost 2 bases; unmatched junction nucleotides: 7. In DNA, the CDR3 is TGCGCCAGCAGCCACCGAACAGGGACAGGGGCCTACGAGCAGTACTTC. Protein: CASSHRTGTGAYEQYF.

V and J are TRBV25-1 and TRBJ1-2; D unclear. The V end was cut by 5 bases, the J end by 7 bases, with 20 bases between. The germline gives CDR1 MGHDK, CDR2 SYGVNS. The CDR3 contains 15 residues. The CDR3 protein is CASSLGSTLRFGYTF. DNA of the CDR3: TGTGCCAGCAGTCTAGGGTCGACTCTGCGCTTTGGCTACACCTTC.

This clone was observed a single time. The rearrangement joins TRBV7-2 to TRBJ2-1; D is unclear. The V end was cut by 5 bases, the J end by 5 bases, with 13 bases between. The germline V gene encodes CDR1 SGHTA and CDR2 FQGNSA. CDR3 size: 14 residues. The CDR3 spells CASSPSRGHNEQFF. The CDR3 coding sequence is TGTGCCAGCAGCCCCAGCAGAGGTCACAATGAGCAGTTCTTC.

The rearrangement links TRBV7-9 to TRBJ2-5; D assignment may be TRBD1 or TRBD2 (5 bases each). The length of the CDR3 is 15 residues. Trimming left V 2 bases short and J 0 bases short, with 10 bases between. Germline V gives CDR1 SEHNR, CDR2 FQNEAQ (reference sequence). CDR3 residues: CASSLPRGDQETQYF. DNA of the CDR3: TGTGCCAGCAGCTTACCCCGGGGCGACCAAGAGACCCAGTACTTC.

The rearrangement links TRBV28 to TRBJ1-5; D gene unclear. Germline loops: CDR1 MDHEN, CDR2 SYDVKM. There are 15 residues in the CDR3. V was pared by 6 bases and J by 5 bases, with 17 bases between. Here the CDR3 reads CASSSLPGLYQPQHF. The CDR3 bases are TGTGCCAGCAGCTCCCTGCCCGGCTTGTATCAGCCCCAGCATTTT.